The T cell receptor (beta chain) under discussion was sequenced for a study of blood T cells in healthy people across ages. Primers used in a second PCR of roughly 6 to 11 cycles were a sample-barcoded 5' primer and a J-beta primer mix. A template-switch adaptor that had 12 random nucleotides put a tag on each cDNA molecule. CDR3-containing paired-end reads numbering at least 2.5 million came from each sample. TCRdb analysed the 5' RACE reads with MiXCR anew, one entry per CDR3 protein. The profile shows about 1,500,000 distinct CDR3 sequences, 28% of them singletons. Researchers report isolating at least 7 million PBMCs per sample. Sequencing was performed on blood. The origin of this receptor is a woman aged 25 to 39 in good health.

CDR3 sequence (DNA): TGCAGTGCTAGAGATGGGAGCGGGAGGGCCTGGGAGCAGTTCTTC. Protein: CSARDGSGRAWEQFF. This chain links TRBV20-1 with TRBJ2-1; 10 nucleotides agree with TRBD2. The ends lost 0 bases at V and 10 bases at J; junction bases unmatched: 9. The CDR3 has 15 residues. CDR1 is DFQATT, CDR2 SNEGSKA, per germline (reference sequence).